These 20 T cell receptor beta chains originate from one sample sequenced in a study of cytomegalovirus exposure and HLA in healthy donors. Vbeta (60) and Jbeta (13) primers were used in the PCR. Sequenced by immunoSEQ multiplex PCR; TCRdb stores in-frame clones only, minus some. The sample lists about 160,000 clones; 65% to 85% were seen once. Sequencing input: PBMCs. The receptors were gathered from a woman in her 30s in good health and CMV-seropositive.

The chain employs TRBV7-3 and TRBJ2-3, with D possibly TRBD2 on 6 matching bases. CDR1 is SGHTA, CDR2 FQGTGA, per germline. CDR3 length equals 15 residues. The V and J ends lost 5 bases and 3 bases respectively, with 15 bases between them. The CDR3 protein is CASSPVGTATDTQYF. As DNA, the CDR3 is TGTGCCAGCAGCCCCGTCGGGACTGCAACAGATACGCAGTATTTT.

The chain uses TRBV5-5 and TRBJ1-4; 9 nucleotides align to TRBD1. This CDR3 has 14 residues. Trimming at V came to 3 bases and at J to 8 bases, leaving 5 bases not matched to a gene. CDR1 is SGHKS, CDR2 YYEKEE, per germline (reference sequence). This chain's CDR3 is CASSSGTGPEKLFF. Here the CDR3 DNA reads TGTGCCAGCAGCTCCGGGACAGGGCCCGAAAAACTGTTTTTT.

The rearrangement uses TRBV5-4 and TRBJ1-2, with D possibly TRBD1 on 5 matching bases. This CDR3 spans 15 amino acids. The germline V and J ends were trimmed by 4 bases and 4 bases, with 17 bases remaining between them. The V gene's germline CDR1 is SGHNT and CDR2 YYREEE (reference sequence). The CDR3 spells CASSLAPQGTYGYTF. CDR3 in DNA: TGTGCCAGCAGCCTCGCTCCCCAGGGAACCTATGGCTACACCTTC.

With regard to this clone: This sample also contains other DNA sequences that code for the same CDR3. The rearrangement uses TRBV5-6 and TRBJ2-7; TRBD1 aligns across 9 bases. The V gene's germline CDR1 is SGHDT and CDR2 YYEEEE. CDR3 size: 14 residues. The ends lost 2 bases at V and 4 bases at J; junction bases unmatched: 4. CDR3 sequence: CASSFGTGLYEQYF. The DNA of the CDR3 is TGTGCCAGCAGCTTCGGGACAGGGCTTTACGAGCAGTACTTC.

This clone was recorded only once. The chain uses TRBV4-3 and TRBJ1-4, with TRBD1 matching over 8 bases. The CDR3 length is 16 residues. The junction had 8 bases not matched to a gene; V was cut back by 1 base and J by 7 bases. Germline V gives CDR1 LGHNA, CDR2 YSLEER. CDR3 loop: CASSQVAGGPVEKLFF. DNA for the CDR3: TGCGCCAGCAGCCAAGTCGCAGGGGGCCCGGTTGAAAAACTGTTTTTT.

V usage is TRBV27 and J usage is TRBJ2-5, with 13 bases matching TRBD2. The V gene's germline CDR1 is MNHEY and CDR2 SMNVEV (reference sequence). This CDR3 comprises 13 residues. Trimming removed 2 bases from V and 12 bases from J; junction bases left unmatched: 3. The CDR3 region is CASSLMGTSGEYF. The CDR3 nucleotides read TGTGCCAGCAGTTTAATGGGGACTAGCGGGGAGTACTTC.

This chain links TRBV18 with TRBJ2-5; 11 positions agree with TRBD2. V shed 6 bases and J 3 bases; nucleotides not matched to a gene: 12. The CDR3 spans 17 residues. Germline-derived CDR1 and CDR2 are KGHSH and LQKENI. CDR3 sequence: CASSPLLLAGDKETQYF. In nucleotides, the CDR3 is TGTGCCAGCTCCCCCCTGTTACTAGCGGGGGACAAAGAGACCCAGTACTTC. Full variable domain (rest looked up from reference TRBV18 and TRBJ2-5): NAGVMQNPRHLVRRRGQEARLRCSPMKGHSHVYWYRQLPEEGLKFMVYLQKENIIDESGMPKERFSAEFPKEGPSILRIQQVVRGDSAAYFCASSPLLLAGDKETQYFGPGTRLLVL.

This clone has only one observation. The chain joins TRBV10-2 to TRBJ2-7; D gene uncertain. The V gene's germline CDR1 is WSHSY and CDR2 SAAADI. This CDR3 is built from 14 residues. V was shortened by 6 bases and J by 2 bases, with 14 bases between the two germline ends. CDR3 nucleotide sequence: TGCGCCAGCAGCTTCCCAGGTGCTACCTACGAGCAGTACTTC. This gives the protein CASSFPGATYEQYF.

The chain employs TRBV5-4 and TRBJ1-2; perhaps TRBD1 as D (5 bases). Germline CDR1 and CDR2: SGHNT and YYREEE (reference sequence). The V end lost 0 bases, the J end lost 0 bases, and 9 bases lay between the germline ends. CDR3 length: 15 amino acids. The CDR3 nucleotides read TGTGCCAGCAGCTTGGAAGGGGTAGCTAACTATGGCTACACCTTC. This sequence encodes CASSLEGVANYGYTF.

The V and J genes are TRBV1 and TRBJ1-2; the table's D call TRBD1 went unverified against the DNA. TRBV1 is noted as a pseudogene. The CDR3 covers 14 residues. CDR3 sequence: CTSSHPPIRQGATF. The CDR3 bases are TGCACCAGCAGCCATCCTCCCATACGACAGGGGGCCACCTTC.

The chain recombines TRBV23-1 with TRBJ1-2; 10 bases agree with TRBD1. TRBV23-1 qualifies as an ORF whose function is uncertain. This CDR3 contains 21 residues. V lost 0 bases, J lost 3 bases, and 19 bases stayed unmatched. This CDR3 is CASSQSRKQRDRGAGDYGYTF. The CDR3 nucleotides read TGCGCCAGCAGTCAATCGCGAAAACAACGGGACAGGGGCGCGGGGGACTATGGCTACACCTTC.

The rearrangement links TRBV27 to TRBJ1-1; TRBD1 matches 7 bases. CDR3 length equals 13 residues. V lost 10 bases and J lost 5; bases outside the gene matches: 10. The germline V gene encodes CDR1 MNHEY and CDR2 SMNVEV (reference sequence). The CDR3 nucleotides are TGTGCCAACCCTCAGGGGGTGGGTACTGAAGCTTTCTTT. Amino acids: CANPQGVGTEAFF.

The chain employs TRBV5-1 and TRBJ1-5, with TRBD1 matching 10 bases. The V segment lost 0 bases and the J segment 6 bases; nucleotides outside the gene matches: 9. The germline CDR1 and CDR2 sequences are SGHRS and YFSETQ. CDR3 size: 17 residues. Here the CDR3 reads CASSLDPGTGVGQPQHF. CDR3 in DNA: TGCGCCAGCAGCTTGGACCCCGGGACAGGGGTCGGTCAGCCCCAGCATTTT.

The chain links TRBV19 to TRBJ1-4; 7 bases are a match to TRBD1. CDR1 and CDR2 (germline): LNHDA, SQIVND (reference sequence). Unmatched junction bases numbered 10, after V lost 8 bases and J lost 4 bases. CDR3 length equals 15 residues. CDR3 DNA: TGTGCCAGTTGCGAATCGACAGGGTATAATGAAAAACTGTTTTTT. Translating it yields CASCESTGYNEKLFF. The variable domain in full, with the rest retrieved from reference TRBV19 and TRBJ1-4, is DGGITQSPKYLFRKEGQNVTLSCEQNLNHDAMYWYRQDPGQGLRLIYYSQIVNDFQKGDIAEGYSVSREKKESFPLTVTSAQKNPTAFYLCASCESTGYNEKLFFGSGTQLSVL.

This clone was picked up a small number of times. CDR3 region: CASSQGPLAVSTDTQYF. The DNA of the CDR3 is TGTGCCAGCAGCCAAGGTCCACTAGCGGTTAGCACAGATACGCAGTATTTT. V is TRBV4-2 and J is TRBJ2-3; 8 bases match TRBD2. The CDR3 is 17 residues long. V lost 1 base, J lost 0 bases, and 6 bases stayed unmatched. From germline, CDR1 is LGHNA and CDR2 YNFKEQ.

This clone has a handful of counts. V usage is TRBV4-3 and J usage is TRBJ1-6; D is perhaps TRBD1 (5 bases). CDR1 and CDR2 (germline): LGHNA, YSLEER. Trimming removed 0 bases from V and 13 bases from J, with 13 bases in between. The length of the CDR3 is 14 residues. The CDR3 is CASSQETRGFPLHF. The CDR3 nucleotides read TGCGCCAGCAGCCAAGAAACCCGGGGGTTCCCCCTCCACTTT.

As concerns this clone: The junction departs from the called germline gene at one end, perhaps through a read error. The chain is built from TRBV7-9 and TRBJ2-7; tentatively, D is TRBD2 (6 bases). The CDR3 has 12 residues. Germline V gives CDR1 SEHNR, CDR2 FQNEAQ (reference sequence). The CDR3 is CSSSQDYYEQYF. CDR3 DNA: TGTTCCAGCAGCCAGGACTACTACGAGCAGTACTTC.

The V call is TRBV4-3, the J call TRBJ1-2; TRBD1 aligns across 8 bases. V lost 0 bases to trimming and J lost 7 bases; unmatched junction nucleotides: 10. Per the germline V gene, CDR1 is LGHNA and CDR2 is YSLEER. The CDR3 contains 16 residues. Here the CDR3 DNA reads TGCGCCAGCAGCCAAGATATTTCGTCAGGGGGCGCTGGCTACACCTTC. It translates to CASSQDISSGGAGYTF.

The V and J genes are TRBV9 and TRBJ1-3, with 7 bases aligning to TRBD1. Germline V gene sequence: CDR1 SGDLS, CDR2 YYNGEE. The CDR3 is made up of 16 amino acids. The V gene end was trimmed by 3 bases and the J gene end by 0 bases; junction bases not matched to a gene: 6. The CDR3, as DNA: TGTGCCAGCAGCGCCCACAGGGGTGGCTCTGGAAACACCATATATTTT. Translating it yields CASSAHRGGSGNTIYF.

The chain combines TRBV6-1 with TRBJ1-6; no clear D. There are 16 residues in the CDR3. V gave up 6 bases and J gave up 7 bases, with 19 bases separating them. Germline assignment: CDR1 MNHNS and CDR2 SASEGT. In DNA form, the CDR3 reads TGTGCCAGCAGGGAAACGGGCGCGGGGTGGAATTCACCCCTCCACTTT. The encoded protein is CASRETGAGWNSPLHF.